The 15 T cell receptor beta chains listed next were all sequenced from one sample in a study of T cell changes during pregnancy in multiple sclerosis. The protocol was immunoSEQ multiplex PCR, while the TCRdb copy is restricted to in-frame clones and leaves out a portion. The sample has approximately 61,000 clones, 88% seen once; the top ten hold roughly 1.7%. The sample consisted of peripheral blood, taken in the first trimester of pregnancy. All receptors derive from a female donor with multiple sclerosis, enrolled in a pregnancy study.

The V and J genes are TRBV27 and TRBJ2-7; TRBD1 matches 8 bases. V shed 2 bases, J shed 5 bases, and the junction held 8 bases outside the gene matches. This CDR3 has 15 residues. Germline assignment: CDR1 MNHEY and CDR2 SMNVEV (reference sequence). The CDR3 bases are TGTGCCAGCAGTTTAGCCGGGACAGGTAGGAACGAGCAGTACTTC. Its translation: CASSLAGTGRNEQYF.

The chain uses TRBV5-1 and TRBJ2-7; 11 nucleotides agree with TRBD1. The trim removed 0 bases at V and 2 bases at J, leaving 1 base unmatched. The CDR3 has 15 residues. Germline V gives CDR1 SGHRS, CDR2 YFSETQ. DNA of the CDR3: TGCGCCAGCAGCTTGGTGGACAGGGGGCCCTACGAGCAGTACTTC. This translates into CASSLVDRGPYEQYF.

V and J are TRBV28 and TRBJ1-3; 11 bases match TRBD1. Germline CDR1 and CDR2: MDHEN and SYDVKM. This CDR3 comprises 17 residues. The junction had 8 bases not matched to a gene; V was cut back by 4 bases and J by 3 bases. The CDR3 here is CASSSGGGQGVGNTIYF. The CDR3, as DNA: TGTGCCAGCAGTTCCGGAGGGGGACAGGGGGTTGGAAACACCATATATTTT.

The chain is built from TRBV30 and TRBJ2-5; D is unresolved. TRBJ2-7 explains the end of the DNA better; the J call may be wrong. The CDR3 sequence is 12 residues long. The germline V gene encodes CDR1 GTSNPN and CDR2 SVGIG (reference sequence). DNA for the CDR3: TGTGCCTGGAGTTTAAGCTCCTACGAGCAGTACTTC. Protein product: CAWSLSSYEQYF.

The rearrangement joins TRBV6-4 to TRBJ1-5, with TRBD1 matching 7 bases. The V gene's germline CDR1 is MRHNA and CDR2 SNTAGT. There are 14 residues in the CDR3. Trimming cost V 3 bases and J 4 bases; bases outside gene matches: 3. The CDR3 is CASSEGQTNQPQHF. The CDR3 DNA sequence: TGTGCCAGCAGTGAGGGACAGACGAATCAGCCCCAGCATTTT.

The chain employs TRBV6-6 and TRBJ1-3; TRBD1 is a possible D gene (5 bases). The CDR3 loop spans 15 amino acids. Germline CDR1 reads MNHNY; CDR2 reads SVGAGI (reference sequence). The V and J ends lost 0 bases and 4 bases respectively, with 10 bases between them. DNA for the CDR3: TGTGCCAGCAGTTACTCCAGGGCATCGGGAAACACCATATATTTT. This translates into CASSYSRASGNTIYF.

Here the CDR3 reads CASSELTMEEKLFF. The DNA for the CDR3 is TGTGCCAGCAGCGAGCTGACCATGGAGGAAAAACTGTTTTTT. The chain employs TRBV7-9 and TRBJ1-4; D unclear. The CDR3 has 14 amino acids. In germline, CDR1 is SEHNR, CDR2 FQNEAQ (reference sequence). Between the trimmed V and J ends, which lost 5 bases and 8 bases, there was a span of 15 bases.

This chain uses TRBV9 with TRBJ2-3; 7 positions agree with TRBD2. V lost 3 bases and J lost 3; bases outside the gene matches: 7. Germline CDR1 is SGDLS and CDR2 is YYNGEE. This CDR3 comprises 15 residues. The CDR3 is CASSGLSGWTDTQYF. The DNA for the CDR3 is TGTGCCAGCAGCGGCCTTAGCGGGTGGACAGATACGCAGTATTTT.

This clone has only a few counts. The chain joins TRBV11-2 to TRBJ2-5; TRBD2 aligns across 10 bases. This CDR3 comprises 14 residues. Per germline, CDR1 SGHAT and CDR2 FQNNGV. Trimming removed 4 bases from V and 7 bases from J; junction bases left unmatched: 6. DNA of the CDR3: TGTGCCAGCAGCTCTCTCACTAGCGGGGTGACCCAGTACTTC. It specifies CASSSLTSGVTQYF.

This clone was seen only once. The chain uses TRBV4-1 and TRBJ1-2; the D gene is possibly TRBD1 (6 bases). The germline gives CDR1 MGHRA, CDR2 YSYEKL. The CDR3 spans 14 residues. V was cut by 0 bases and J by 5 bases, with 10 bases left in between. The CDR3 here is CASSQDHRAYGYTF. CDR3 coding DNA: TGCGCCAGCAGCCAAGATCACAGGGCATATGGCTACACCTTC.

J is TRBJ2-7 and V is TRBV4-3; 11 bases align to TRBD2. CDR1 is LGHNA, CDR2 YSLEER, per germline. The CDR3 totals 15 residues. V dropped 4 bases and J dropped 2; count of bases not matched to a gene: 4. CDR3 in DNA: TGCGCCAGCAGCCGAGAACTAGCGGGGGCCTACGAGCAGTACTTC. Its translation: CASSRELAGAYEQYF.

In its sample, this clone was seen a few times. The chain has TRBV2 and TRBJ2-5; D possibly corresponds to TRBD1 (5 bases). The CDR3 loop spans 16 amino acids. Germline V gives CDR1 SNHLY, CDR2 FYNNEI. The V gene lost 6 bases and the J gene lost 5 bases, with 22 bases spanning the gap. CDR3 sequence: CASSEMQTALGETQYF. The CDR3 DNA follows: TGTGCCAGCAGCGAAATGCAGACAGCCTTGGGGGAGACCCAGTACTTC.

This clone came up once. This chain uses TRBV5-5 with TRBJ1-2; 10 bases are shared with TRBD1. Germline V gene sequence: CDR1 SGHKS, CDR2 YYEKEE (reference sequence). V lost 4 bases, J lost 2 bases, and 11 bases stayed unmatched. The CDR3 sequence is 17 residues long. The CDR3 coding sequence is TGTGCCAGCAGCGAAGCCGGGACAGGGGCGACAAACTATGGCTACACCTTC. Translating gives CASSEAGTGATNYGYTF.

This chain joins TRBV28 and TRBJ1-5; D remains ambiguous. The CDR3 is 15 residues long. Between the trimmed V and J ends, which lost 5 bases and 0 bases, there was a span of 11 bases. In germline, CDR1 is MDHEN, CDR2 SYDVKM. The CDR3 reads CASSTRQTSNQPQHF. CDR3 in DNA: TGTGCCAGCAGTACCAGGCAAACTAGCAATCAGCCCCAGCATTTT.

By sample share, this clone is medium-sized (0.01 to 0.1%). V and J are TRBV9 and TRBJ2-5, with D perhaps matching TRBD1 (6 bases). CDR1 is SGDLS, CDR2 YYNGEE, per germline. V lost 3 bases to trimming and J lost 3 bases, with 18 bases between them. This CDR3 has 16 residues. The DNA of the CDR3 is TGTGCCAGCAGCGCAGGGGATTGGACAGAAGAAGAGACCCAGTACTTC. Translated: CASSAGDWTEEETQYF.